Each of the 7 T cell receptor beta chains below was sequenced from the same sample in a study of low-dose radiotherapy and immunotherapy resistance in tumors. This sample's time point: after trial treatment. The treatment here: LDRT plus nivolumab, ipilimumab, low-dose cyclophosphamide and aspirin (RACIN trial). Priming of first-strand cDNA relied on TRAV- and TRBV-specific primers (covering alpha and beta chains). TCRs were put through about 20 PCR cycles of amplification with Phusion. A constant-region primer and the V-primer adapter served as the primer pair. A single record per CDR3 protein comes from TCRdb applying MiXCR to the reads. The repertoire holds 35,000 to 45,000 distinct CDR3 sequences, with about 25% as singletons. The sample was PBMCs, taken after low-dose radiotherapy plus immunotherapy. These receptors were obtained from a male donor with prostate cancer.

This clonotype came up many times. This sequence joins TRBV5-3 and TRBJ1-1, with D perhaps TRBD1 (5 bases). TRBV5-3 is an ORF, with its function uncertain. Trimming stripped 8 bases from V and 5 bases from J, with 25 bases between. This CDR3 has 16 residues. CDR3: CASSRKTGRMGTEAFF. CDR3 DNA: TGTGCCAGCAGCCGGAAAACAGGACGGATGGGGACTGAAGCTTTCTTT.

This clonotype came up many times. V is TRBV13 and J is TRBJ2-7, with 9 nucleotides matching TRBD1. After removal of 4 bases from V and 3 bases from J, the junction contained 4 bases not matched to a gene. Germline V gives CDR1 PRHDT, CDR2 FYEKMQ (reference sequence). This CDR3 comprises 14 residues. As DNA, the CDR3 is TGTGCCAGCAGCTGGACAGGGGAGGGCTACGAGCAGTACTTC. Protein: CASSWTGEGYEQYF.

This clonotype was picked up many times. The chain carries TRBV7-9 and TRBJ1-1, with D perhaps TRBD1 (5 bases). V gave up 0 bases and J gave up 3 bases, with 8 bases separating them. Germline CDR1 reads SEHNR; CDR2 reads FQNEAQ (reference sequence). The CDR3 has 14 residues. In DNA form, the CDR3 reads TGTGCCAGCAGCTTAGCGCAGGGACACACTGAAGCTTTCTTT. Translated: CASSLAQGHTEAFF.

The gene calls are TRBV9 and TRBJ2-5; TRBD1 matches at 8 bases. J lost 7 bases, V lost 3 bases, and 8 bases had no gene match. Germline CDR1 is SGDLS and CDR2 is YYNGEE. The CDR3 sequence is 14 residues long. Here the CDR3 DNA reads TGTGCCAGCAGCGAGGGACAGGCCGGCGGGACCCAGTACTTC. It is translated as CASSEGQAGGTQYF.

This clonotype was picked up a small number of times. A far larger clone lies a single base away; this is likely a read error. The V and J genes are TRBV7-2 and TRBJ2-7, with D tentatively TRBD1 (6 bases). From germline, CDR1 is SGHTA and CDR2 FQGNSA. CDR3 length: 15 amino acids. Trimming left V 4 bases short and J 7 bases short, with 20 bases between. The CDR3 nucleotides are TGTGCCAGCAGCTCCTCCGGGACACTTTACAATGAGCAGTACTTC. Amino acids: CASSSSGTLYNEQYF.

This clonotype was picked up many times. This chain uses TRBV29-1 with TRBJ1-4; TRBD1 aligns across 8 bases. This CDR3 has 13 residues. Looked up from germline, CDR1 is SQVTM and CDR2 is ANQGSEA. The trim removed 1 base at V and 10 bases at J, leaving 5 bases unmatched. This CDR3 reads CSVEGTGTGKLFF. The CDR3 bases are TGCAGCGTTGAAGGGACAGGGACGGGAAAACTGTTTTTT.

As concerns this clonotype: It differs at one base from a far larger clone, so likely a read error. The chain couples TRBV11-2 to TRBJ2-7; 14 nucleotides match TRBD2. The V and J ends lost 1 base and 7 bases, in that order; junction bases with no gene match: 6. CDR1 is SGHAT and CDR2 is FQNNGV in the germline V gene. This CDR3 spans 16 amino acids. CDR3: CASSLGGLAGVYEQYF. CDR3 bases: TGTGCCAGCAGCTTAGGGGGACTAGCGGGAGTATATGAGCAGTACTTC.